Reported below is one TCR beta chain. The data stem from a study of blood T cell repertoires in COVID-19. The wider study: Whether acute or convalescent, the COVID-19 samples came from the United States, Italy and Spain. PBMCs, B-cell-depleted T cells, or T cells provided the cDNA or gDNA that made up the material.

In the original processing: By means of reference gene primer amplification, nucleated cell counts were estimated. Sequencing used immunoSEQ multiplex PCR; TCRdb keeps in-frame clones, though not all of them. Clonal size and the V and J genes are those of that table, whereas D and trimming came from the DNA. Of under 150,000 clones detected, 65% to 85% appear once; the ten largest clones hold less than 4%. The CDR3 contains 17 residues. V was cut by 1 base and J by 7 bases, with 18 bases left in between. Germline V lookup: CDR1 SGHKS, CDR2 YYEKEE (reference sequence). This TCR derives from a woman aged 60-70 years with acute or convalescent COVID-19. Sequencing used peripheral blood. The chain combines TRBV5-5 with TRBJ1-6, with D perhaps matching TRBD1 (5 bases). In DNA form, the CDR3 reads TGTGCCAGCAGCTTGAGCGCAGGGTTGGGGTTAAATTCACCCCTCCACTTT. Translation: CASSLSAGLGLNSPLHF.